The present T cell receptor (beta chain) was sequenced within a study of T cells in Graves' hyperthyroidism and ophthalmopathy. In patients aged 18 to 65, hyperthyroidism was newly diagnosed, with duration under 2 months. PBMCs were derived from 7.5 to 10 ml fresh peripheral blood. This clonotype was picked up many times. What it recognizes is unknown. It was RNA transcripts that yielded the amplified TCR beta CDR3 regions. During a first-round RT-PCR of the TCR CDR3, the HTBI primer set was used. Using its own MiXCR run on the multiplex PCR reads, TCRdb lists one record per CDR3 protein. The top ten clones hold almost 8% of a sample with approximately 400,000 distinct CDR3 sequences, roughly 14% of them seen once. The CDR3 extends over 16 amino acids. V dropped 3 bases and J dropped 5 bases, with 17 bases sitting between them. Germline loops: CDR1 ENHRY, CDR2 SYGVKD. Study-wide results and limits: Most clonotypes that expanded in the thyroid above 0.001 also showed up in blood. Ophthalmopathy was distinguished from stable hyperthyroidism by 13 V-J signatures.

The sequenced sample consisted of blood. This TCR was recovered from a woman younger than 35 with Graves' hyperthyroidism. J is TRBJ2-1 and V is TRBV10-3; D call uncertain. CDR3 in amino acids: CAISEGPRSPNNEQFF. The CDR3 DNA is TGTGCCATCAGTGAAGGTCCTCGTAGTCCGAACAATGAGCAGTTCTTC.